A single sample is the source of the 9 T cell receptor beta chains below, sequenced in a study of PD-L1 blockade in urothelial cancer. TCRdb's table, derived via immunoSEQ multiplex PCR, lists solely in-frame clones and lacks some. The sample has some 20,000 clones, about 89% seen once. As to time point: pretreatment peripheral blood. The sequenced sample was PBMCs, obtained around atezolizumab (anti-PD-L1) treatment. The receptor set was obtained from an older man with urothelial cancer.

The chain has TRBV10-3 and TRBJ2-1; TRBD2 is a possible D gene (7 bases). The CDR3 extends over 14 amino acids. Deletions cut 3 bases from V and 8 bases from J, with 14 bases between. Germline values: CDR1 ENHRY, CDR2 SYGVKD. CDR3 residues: CAISDRGASDEQFF. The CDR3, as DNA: TGTGCCATCAGTGACCGGGGGGCTTCGGATGAGCAGTTCTTC.

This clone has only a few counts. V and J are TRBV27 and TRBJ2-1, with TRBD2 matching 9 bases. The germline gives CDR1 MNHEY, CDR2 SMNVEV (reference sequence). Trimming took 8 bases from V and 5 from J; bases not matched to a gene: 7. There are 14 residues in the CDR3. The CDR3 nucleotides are TGTGCCAGCCACTATAGCGGGGGCCACAATGAGCAGTTCTTC. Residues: CASHYSGGHNEQFF.

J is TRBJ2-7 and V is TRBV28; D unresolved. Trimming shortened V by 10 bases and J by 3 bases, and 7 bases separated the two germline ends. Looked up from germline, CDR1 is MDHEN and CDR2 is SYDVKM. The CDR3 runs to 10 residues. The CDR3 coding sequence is TGTGCCATAGGAGACTACGAGCAGTACTTC. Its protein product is CAIGDYEQYF.

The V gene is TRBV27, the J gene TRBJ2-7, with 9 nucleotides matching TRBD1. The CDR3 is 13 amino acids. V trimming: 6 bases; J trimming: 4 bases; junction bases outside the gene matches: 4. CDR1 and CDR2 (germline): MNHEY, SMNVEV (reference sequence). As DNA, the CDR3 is TGTGCCAGCAGGGGGACAGGGACTTACGAGCAGTACTTC. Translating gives CASRGTGTYEQYF.

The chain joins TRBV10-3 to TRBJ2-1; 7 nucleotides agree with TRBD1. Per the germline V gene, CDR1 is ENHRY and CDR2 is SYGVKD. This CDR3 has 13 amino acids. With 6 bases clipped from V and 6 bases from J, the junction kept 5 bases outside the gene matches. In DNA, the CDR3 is TGTGCCATCAGAAAGGGGGCTCTCAATGAGCAGTTCTTC. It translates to CAIRKGALNEQFF.

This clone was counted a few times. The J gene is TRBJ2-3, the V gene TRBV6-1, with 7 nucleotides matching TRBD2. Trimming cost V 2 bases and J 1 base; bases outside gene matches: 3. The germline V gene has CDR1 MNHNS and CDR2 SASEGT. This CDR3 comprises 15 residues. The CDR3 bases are TGTGCCAGCAGTGAACAGGGAGGGGGCACAGATACGCAGTATTTT. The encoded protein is CASSEQGGGTDTQYF.

In DNA, the CDR3 is TGTGCCAGCAGTTTGCCAGGGGAGAACACTGAAGCTTTCTTT. It is translated as CASSLPGENTEAFF. J is TRBJ1-1 and V is TRBV28; weak D call: TRBD1 (6 bases). Trimming cost V 3 bases and J 1 base, with 9 bases left between them. The CDR3 contains 14 residues. The germline CDR1 and CDR2 sequences are MDHEN and SYDVKM.

CDR3 DNA: TGTGCCAGCAGCTTAGGGGGAGGCAATCAGCCCCAGCATTTT. This gives the protein CASSLGGGNQPQHF. The rearrangement links TRBV7-9 to TRBJ1-5; D not resolved. V was cut by 1 base and J by 2 bases, with 6 bases left in between. Germline V gene data show CDR1 as SEHNR and CDR2 as FQNEAQ (reference sequence). CDR3 length equals 14 residues.

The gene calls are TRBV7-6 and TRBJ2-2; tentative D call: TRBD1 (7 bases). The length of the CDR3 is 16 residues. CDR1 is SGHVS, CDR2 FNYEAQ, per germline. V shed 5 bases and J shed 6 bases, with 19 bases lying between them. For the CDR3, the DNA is TGTGCCAGCAGCCGGGAGACGGCAGGGGGTTCCGGGGAGCTGTTTTTT. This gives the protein CASSRETAGGSGELFF.